One sample yielded the 20 T cell receptor beta chains listed below, sequenced in a study of cytomegalovirus exposure and HLA in healthy donors. The PCR ran on 60 Vbeta and 13 Jbeta primers. Generated by immunoSEQ multiplex PCR, the TCRdb table keeps only in-frame clones and is missing some. The sample has around 85,000 clones; roughly 77% are singletons. The sample comprised PBMCs. The receptors here all came from a man aged 25-45 years in good health and CMV-seronegative.

This clone has just a few counts. The chain has TRBV19 and TRBJ2-5; D might be TRBD1 (5 bases). Germline CDR1 and CDR2: LNHDA and SQIVND (reference sequence). Trimming stripped 3 bases from V and 5 bases from J, with 16 bases between. CDR3 length: 15 amino acids. The CDR3 sequence is CASSIGQGSPETQYF. The DNA of the CDR3 is TGTGCCAGTAGTATTGGCCAGGGTTCCCCGGAGACCCAGTACTTC.

The chain recombines TRBV30 with TRBJ1-5; 10 nucleotides line up with TRBD1. J gave up 6 bases and V 4 bases, and 6 bases lay outside the gene matches. Germline CDR1 and CDR2: GTSNPN and SVGIG (reference sequence). This CDR3 contains 14 residues. The CDR3 reads CAWKGTGVGQPQHF. The CDR3, as DNA: TGTGCCTGGAAGGGGACAGGGGTAGGTCAGCCCCAGCATTTT.

The chain employs TRBV6-4 and TRBJ2-2, with 7 nucleotides matching TRBD2. There are 13 residues in the CDR3. CDR1 and CDR2 (germline): MRHNA, SNTAGT. V lost 6 bases and J lost 3; bases outside the gene matches: 1. The CDR3 DNA sequence: TGTGCCAGCAGAGCGGGGTACACCGGGGAGCTGTTTTTT. Protein sequence: CASRAGYTGELFF.

The genes are TRBV7-2 and TRBJ2-2; 9 nucleotides align to TRBD2. Germline V gene data show CDR1 as SGHTA and CDR2 as FQGNSA. Trimming at V came to 0 bases and at J to 3 bases, leaving 5 bases not matched to a gene. CDR3 length: 17 amino acids. The CDR3: CASSLAGAGGDTGELFF. The CDR3 nucleotides are TGTGCCAGCAGCTTAGCGGGGGCGGGAGGGGACACCGGGGAGCTGTTTTTT.

This chain joins TRBV28 and TRBJ2-7; 7 bases align to TRBD1. The CDR3 totals 14 residues. The V gene's germline CDR1 is MDHEN and CDR2 SYDVKM. The ends lost 5 bases at V and 2 bases at J; junction bases unmatched: 6. CDR3 nucleotide sequence: TGTGCCAGCAGTACCGGGACAGCAACCTACGAGCAGTACTTC. As protein: CASSTGTATYEQYF.

The chain has TRBV14 and TRBJ1-2; TRBD1 agrees at 7 bases. The CDR3 covers 15 residues. Germline V lookup: CDR1 SGHDN, CDR2 FVKESK. After removal of 4 bases from V and 8 bases from J, the junction contained 13 bases not matched to a gene. In DNA, the CDR3 is TGTGCCAGCAGCCTCACCGTCGGAGGGGGCGACGGCTACACCTTC. Translation gives CASSLTVGGGDGYTF.

The rearrangement joins TRBV9 to TRBJ2-1; 12 bases are shared with TRBD2. This CDR3 spans 15 amino acids. The trim removed 3 bases at V and 6 bases at J, leaving 4 bases unmatched. Germline V gene sequence: CDR1 SGDLS, CDR2 YYNGEE. CDR3 sequence: CASSGLAGALNEQFF. CDR3 sequence (DNA): TGTGCCAGCAGCGGACTAGCGGGAGCCCTCAATGAGCAGTTCTTC.

V usage is TRBV5-8 and J usage is TRBJ1-3; 8 bases align to TRBD1. This CDR3 spans 15 amino acids. In germline, CDR1 is SGHTS, CDR2 YDEGEE. V lost 1 base to trimming and J lost 1 base; unmatched junction nucleotides: 1. CDR3 DNA: TGTGCCAGCAGCTTGCAGGGGGCTTCTGGAAACACCATATATTTT. This sequence encodes CASSLQGASGNTIYF.

The chain uses TRBV27 and TRBJ2-6; D is possibly TRBD1 (7 bases). CDR3 length: 18 residues. V lost 7 bases and J 0 bases, leaving 19 bases between the germline ends. Looked up from germline, CDR1 is MNHEY and CDR2 is SMNVEV (reference sequence). The CDR3 reads CASMSQGRQSSGANVLTF. The DNA for the CDR3 is TGTGCCAGCATGTCACAGGGGAGGCAGAGCTCTGGGGCCAACGTCCTGACTTTC.

This clone has a single count. The V gene is TRBV4-2, the J gene TRBJ2-3; D perhaps matches TRBD2 (6 bases). V was cut by 0 bases and J by 2 bases, with 15 bases left in between. The CDR3 is made up of 17 amino acids. The V gene's germline CDR1 is LGHNA and CDR2 YNFKEQ. This CDR3 is CASSQDFGRGNTDTQYF. CDR3 sequence (DNA): TGTGCCAGCAGCCAAGATTTCGGGCGGGGAAACACAGATACGCAGTATTTT.

The J gene is TRBJ1-4, the V gene TRBV28; 7 bases line up with TRBD1. Unmatched junction bases numbered 8, after V lost 7 bases and J lost 6 bases. CDR3 length: 14 amino acids. Germline V gene lookup returns CDR1 MDHEN and CDR2 SYDVKM. CDR3 in amino acids: CASKGGFRYEKLFF. CDR3 nucleotide sequence: TGTGCCAGCAAAGGGGGCTTTAGGTATGAAAAACTGTTTTTT. Together with reference TRBV28 and TRBJ1-4, the CDR3 gives the full variable domain: DVKVTQSSRYLVKRTGEKVFLECVQDMDHENMFWYRQDPGLGLRLIYFSYDVKMKEKGDIPEGYSVSREKKERFSLILESASTNQTSMYLCASKGGFRYEKLFFGSGTQLSVL.

V usage is TRBV9 and J usage is TRBJ1-1; D is possibly TRBD1 (5 bases). There are 14 residues in the CDR3. CDR1 and CDR2 (germline): SGDLS, YYNGEE. Trimming took 2 bases from V and 1 from J, leaving 9 bases between them. CDR3 bases: TGTGCCAGCAGCGTTGCGGGGGGGAACACTGAAGCTTTCTTT. This translates into CASSVAGGNTEAFF.

The chain is built from TRBV2 and TRBJ2-5; 10 positions match TRBD1. The trim removed 5 bases at V and 0 bases at J, leaving 3 bases unmatched. From germline, CDR1 is SNHLY and CDR2 FYNNEI. The CDR3 extends over 15 amino acids. The chain's CDR3 is CASSRDRGDQETQYF. The CDR3 DNA is TGTGCCAGCAGTAGGGACAGGGGAGACCAAGAGACCCAGTACTTC. Combining the CDR3 with reference TRBV2 and TRBJ2-5 gives the whole variable domain EPEVTQTPSHQVTQMGQEVILRCVPISNHLYFYWYRQILGQKVEFLVSFYNNEISEKSEIFDDQFSVERPDGSNFTLKIRSTKLEDSAMYFCASSRDRGDQETQYFGPGTRLLVL.

The chain joins TRBV15 to TRBJ2-5; D might be TRBD1 (6 bases). This CDR3 is built from 17 residues. Deletions cut 1 base from V and 2 bases from J, with 17 bases between. CDR1 LNHNV and CDR2 YYDKDF come from the germline V gene (reference sequence). The CDR3, as DNA: TGTGCCACCAGCAGAGGGGACACAGGGTCCTATCAAGAGACCCAGTACTTC. It is translated as CATSRGDTGSYQETQYF.

This chain joins TRBV9 and TRBJ2-6, with no clear D. V lost 0 bases to trimming and J lost 1 base, with 11 bases between them. The CDR3 spans 17 residues. Germline CDR1 is SGDLS and CDR2 is YYNGEE. CDR3 sequence: CASSVALFKSGANVLTF. In nucleotides, the CDR3 is TGTGCCAGCAGCGTAGCCCTATTCAAGTCTGGGGCCAACGTCCTGACTTTC.

This chain joins TRBV6-1 and TRBJ2-3, with TRBD1 matching 7 bases. V shed 3 bases, J shed 4 bases, and the junction held 10 bases outside the gene matches. This CDR3 is built from 16 residues. Germline assignment: CDR1 MNHNS and CDR2 SASEGT. CDR3 sequence: CASSDPPGQGADTQYF. The CDR3 region has the DNA TGTGCCAGCAGTGACCCTCCGGGCCAGGGGGCAGATACGCAGTATTTT.

The J gene is TRBJ2-7, the V gene TRBV18; TRBD2 might be the D (5 bases). Trimming cost V 4 bases and J 9 bases, with 16 bases left between them. CDR1 and CDR2 (germline): KGHSH, LQKENI. The CDR3 consists of 13 residues. CDR3 sequence reads: CASSQGPSAGQYF. The DNA of the CDR3 is TGTGCCAGCTCACAAGGCCCCTCGGCGGGGCAGTACTTC.

This clone was found a few times. The chain joins TRBV4-3 to TRBJ1-6, with D possibly being TRBD1 (6 bases). The CDR3 runs to 13 residues. Trimming left V 0 bases short and J 12 bases short, with 9 bases between. Per the germline V gene, CDR1 is LGHNA and CDR2 is YSLEER. CDR3 in amino acids: CASSQDQGLPLHF. CDR3 sequence (DNA): TGCGCCAGCAGCCAAGATCAGGGGCTACCCCTCCACTTT.

On this clone: Other DNA sequences of this sample code for an identical CDR3. The chain combines TRBV5-1 with TRBJ2-3; 7 nucleotides match TRBD1. Germline-derived CDR1 and CDR2 are SGHRS and YFSETQ. The junction had 2 bases not matched to a gene; V was cut back by 0 bases and J by 4 bases. This CDR3 has 14 amino acids. The CDR3 DNA follows: TGCGCCAGCAGCTTGGGCCAGGGGGCAGATACGCAGTATTTT. Translation: CASSLGQGADTQYF.

V and J are TRBV11-2 and TRBJ2-1; D is unresolved. V was shortened by 4 bases and J by 5 bases, with 9 bases between the two germline ends. CDR3 length equals 13 residues. Germline CDR1 is SGHAT and CDR2 is FQNNGV. The CDR3 bases are TGTGCCAGCAGCTATGGCAGAAACAATGAGCAGTTCTTC. This translates into CASSYGRNNEQFF.